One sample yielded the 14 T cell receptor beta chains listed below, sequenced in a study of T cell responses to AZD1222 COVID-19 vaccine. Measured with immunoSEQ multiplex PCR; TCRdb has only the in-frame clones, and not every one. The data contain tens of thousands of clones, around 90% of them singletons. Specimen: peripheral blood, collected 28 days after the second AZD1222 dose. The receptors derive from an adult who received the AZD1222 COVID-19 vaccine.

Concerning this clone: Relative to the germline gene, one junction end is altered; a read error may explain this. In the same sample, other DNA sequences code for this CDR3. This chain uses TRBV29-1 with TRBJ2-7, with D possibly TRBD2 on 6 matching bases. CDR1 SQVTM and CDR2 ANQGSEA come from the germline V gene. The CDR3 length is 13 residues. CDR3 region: CSVEGTGAYEQYF. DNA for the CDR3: TGCAGCGTAGAAGGGACGGGGGCCTACGAGCAGTACTTC.

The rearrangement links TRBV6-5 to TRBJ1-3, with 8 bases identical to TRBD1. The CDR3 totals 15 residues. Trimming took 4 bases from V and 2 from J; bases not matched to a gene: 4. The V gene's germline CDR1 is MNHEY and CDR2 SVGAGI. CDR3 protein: CASSSTGVAGNTIYF. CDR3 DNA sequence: TGTGCCAGCAGTTCGACAGGGGTCGCTGGAAACACCATATATTTT.

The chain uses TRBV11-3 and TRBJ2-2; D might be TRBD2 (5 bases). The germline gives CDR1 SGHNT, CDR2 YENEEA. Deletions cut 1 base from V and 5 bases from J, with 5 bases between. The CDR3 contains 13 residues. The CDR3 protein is CASSLAGTGELFF. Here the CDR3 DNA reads TGTGCCAGCAGCTTAGCGGGGACCGGGGAGCTGTTTTTT.

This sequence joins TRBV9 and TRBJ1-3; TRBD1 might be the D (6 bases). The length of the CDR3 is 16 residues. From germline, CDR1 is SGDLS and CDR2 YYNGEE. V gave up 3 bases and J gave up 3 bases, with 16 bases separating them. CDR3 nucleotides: TGTGCCAGCAGCGGGGCCCCCGGGGGGCGTGGAAACACCATATATTTT. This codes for CASSGAPGGRGNTIYF.

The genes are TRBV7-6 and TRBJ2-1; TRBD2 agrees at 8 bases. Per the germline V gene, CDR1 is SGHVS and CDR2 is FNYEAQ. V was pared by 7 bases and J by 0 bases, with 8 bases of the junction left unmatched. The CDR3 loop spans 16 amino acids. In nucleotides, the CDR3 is TGTGCCAGCACCCGACGGGGGGGCCACTCCTACAATGAGCAGTTCTTC. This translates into CASTRRGGHSYNEQFF. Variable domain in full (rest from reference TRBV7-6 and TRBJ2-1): GAGVSQSPRYKVTKRGQDVALRCDPISGHVSLYWYRQALGQGPEFLTYFNYEAQQDKSGLPNDRFSAERPEGSISTLTIQRTEQRDSAMYRCASTRRGGHSYNEQFFGPGTRLTVL.

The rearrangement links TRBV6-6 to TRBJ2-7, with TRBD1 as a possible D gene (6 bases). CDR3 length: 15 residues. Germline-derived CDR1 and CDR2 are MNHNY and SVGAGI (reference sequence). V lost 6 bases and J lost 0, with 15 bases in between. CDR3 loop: CASRSGQRSSYEQYF. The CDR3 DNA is TGTGCCAGCAGGTCTGGACAGAGGAGCTCCTACGAGCAGTACTTC.

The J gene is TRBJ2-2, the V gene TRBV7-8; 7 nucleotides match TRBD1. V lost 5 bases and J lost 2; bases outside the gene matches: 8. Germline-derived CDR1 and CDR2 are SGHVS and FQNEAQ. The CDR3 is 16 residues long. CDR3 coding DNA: TGTGCCAGCAGCATCACCGGGACAGTTAACACCGGGGAGCTGTTTTTT. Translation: CASSITGTVNTGELFF.

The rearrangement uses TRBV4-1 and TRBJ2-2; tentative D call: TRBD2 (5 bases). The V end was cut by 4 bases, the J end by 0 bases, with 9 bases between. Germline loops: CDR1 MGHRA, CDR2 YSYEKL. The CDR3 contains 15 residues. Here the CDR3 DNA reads TGCGCCAGCAGCCTCCGGGAAGCGAACACCGGGGAGCTGTTTTTT. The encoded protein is CASSLREANTGELFF.

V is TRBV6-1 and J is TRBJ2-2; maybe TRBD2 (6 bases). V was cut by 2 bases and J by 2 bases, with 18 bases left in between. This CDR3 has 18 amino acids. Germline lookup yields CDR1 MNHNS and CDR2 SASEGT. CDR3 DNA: TGTGCCAGCAGTGAATCTTCATTGGGAGGAGTAAACACCGGGGAGCTGTTTTTT. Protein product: CASSESSLGGVNTGELFF.

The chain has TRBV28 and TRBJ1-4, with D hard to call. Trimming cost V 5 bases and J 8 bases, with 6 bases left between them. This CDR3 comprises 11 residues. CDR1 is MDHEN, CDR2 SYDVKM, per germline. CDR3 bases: TGTGCCAGCAGTCCATCAGAAAAACTGTTTTTT. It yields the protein CASSPSEKLFF.

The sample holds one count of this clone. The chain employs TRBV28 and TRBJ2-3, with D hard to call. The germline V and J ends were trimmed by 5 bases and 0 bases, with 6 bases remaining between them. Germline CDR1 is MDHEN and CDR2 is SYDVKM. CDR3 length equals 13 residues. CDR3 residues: CASSPPSTDTQYF. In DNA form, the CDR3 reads TGTGCCAGCAGTCCCCCGAGCACAGATACGCAGTATTTT.

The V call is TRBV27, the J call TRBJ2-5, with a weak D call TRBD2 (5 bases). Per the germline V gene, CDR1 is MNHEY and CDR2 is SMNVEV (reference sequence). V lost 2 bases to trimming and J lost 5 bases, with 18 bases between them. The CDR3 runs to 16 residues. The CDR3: CASSLEGRGPAETQYF. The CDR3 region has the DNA TGTGCCAGCAGTTTAGAGGGCCGGGGTCCCGCGGAGACCCAGTACTTC.

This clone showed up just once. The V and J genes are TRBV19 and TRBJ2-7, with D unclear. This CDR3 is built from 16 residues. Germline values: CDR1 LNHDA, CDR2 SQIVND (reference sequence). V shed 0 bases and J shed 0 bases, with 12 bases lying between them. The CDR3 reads CASSIDLETASYEQYF. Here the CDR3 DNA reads TGTGCCAGTAGTATAGATCTTGAGACGGCCTCCTACGAGCAGTACTTC.

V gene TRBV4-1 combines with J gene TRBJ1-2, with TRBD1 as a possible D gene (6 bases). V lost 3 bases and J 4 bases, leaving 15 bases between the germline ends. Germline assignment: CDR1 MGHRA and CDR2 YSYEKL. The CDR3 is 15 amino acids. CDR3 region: CASSHGGGLGYGYTF. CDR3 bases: TGCGCCAGCAGCCACGGTGGGGGCTTGGGCTATGGCTACACCTTC.